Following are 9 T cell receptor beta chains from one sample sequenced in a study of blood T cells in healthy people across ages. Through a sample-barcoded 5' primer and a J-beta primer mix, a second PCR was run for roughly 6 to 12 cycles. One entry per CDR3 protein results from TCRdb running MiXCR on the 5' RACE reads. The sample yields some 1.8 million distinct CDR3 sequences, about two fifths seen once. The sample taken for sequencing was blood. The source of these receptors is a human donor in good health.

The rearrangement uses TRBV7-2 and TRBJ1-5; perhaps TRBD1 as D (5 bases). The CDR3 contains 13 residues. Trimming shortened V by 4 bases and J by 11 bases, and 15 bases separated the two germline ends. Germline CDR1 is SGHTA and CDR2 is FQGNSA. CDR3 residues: CASSWGGNQSQHF. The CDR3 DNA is TGTGCCAGCAGCTGGGGCGGGAACCAGTCCCAGCATTTT.

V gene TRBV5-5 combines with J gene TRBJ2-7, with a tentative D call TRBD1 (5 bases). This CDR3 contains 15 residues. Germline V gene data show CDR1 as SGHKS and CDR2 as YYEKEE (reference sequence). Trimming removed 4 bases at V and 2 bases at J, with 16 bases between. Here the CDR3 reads CASSRRQTAPYEQYF. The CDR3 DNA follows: TGTGCCAGCAGCCGTAGACAGACAGCTCCCTACGAGCAGTACTTC.

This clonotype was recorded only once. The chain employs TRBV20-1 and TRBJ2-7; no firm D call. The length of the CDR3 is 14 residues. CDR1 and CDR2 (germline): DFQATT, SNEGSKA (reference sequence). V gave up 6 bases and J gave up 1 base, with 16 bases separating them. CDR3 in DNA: TGCAGTGCCACTCTAAGTGGGGTATCCTACGAGCAGTACTTC. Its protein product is CSATLSGVSYEQYF.

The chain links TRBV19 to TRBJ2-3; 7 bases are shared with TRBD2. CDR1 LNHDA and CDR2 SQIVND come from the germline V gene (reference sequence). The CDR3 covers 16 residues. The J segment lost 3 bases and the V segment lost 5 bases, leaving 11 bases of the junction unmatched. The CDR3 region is CASSDINRDYTDTQYF. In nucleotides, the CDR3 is TGTGCCAGTAGTGATATCAACCGGGACTATACAGATACGCAGTATTTT.

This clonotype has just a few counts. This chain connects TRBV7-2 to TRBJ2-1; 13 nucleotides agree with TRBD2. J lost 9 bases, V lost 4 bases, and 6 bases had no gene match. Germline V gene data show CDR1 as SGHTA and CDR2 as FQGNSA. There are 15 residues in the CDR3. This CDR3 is CASSSRTSGGGEQFF. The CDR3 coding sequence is TGTGCCAGCAGCTCAAGGACTAGCGGGGGTGGTGAGCAGTTCTTC.

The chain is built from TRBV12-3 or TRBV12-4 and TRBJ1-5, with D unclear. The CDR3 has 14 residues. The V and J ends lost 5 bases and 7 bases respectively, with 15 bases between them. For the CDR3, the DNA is TGTGCCAGCAGTAACTGGTGGGGAGAACAGCCCCAGCATTTT. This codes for CASSNWWGEQPQHF.

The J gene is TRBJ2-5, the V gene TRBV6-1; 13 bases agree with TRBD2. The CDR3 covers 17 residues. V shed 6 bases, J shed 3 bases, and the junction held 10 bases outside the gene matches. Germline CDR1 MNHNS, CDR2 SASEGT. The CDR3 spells CASSQEGGTSGEETQYF. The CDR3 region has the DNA TGTGCCAGCAGCCAAGAGGGTGGGACTAGCGGGGAAGAGACCCAGTACTTC.

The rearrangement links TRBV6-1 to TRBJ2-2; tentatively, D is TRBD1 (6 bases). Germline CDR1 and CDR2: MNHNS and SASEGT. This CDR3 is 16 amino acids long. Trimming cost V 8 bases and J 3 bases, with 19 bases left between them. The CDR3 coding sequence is TGTGCCAGCTCAGACCACGGACAGAAATACACCGGGGAGCTGTTTTTT. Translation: CASSDHGQKYTGELFF.

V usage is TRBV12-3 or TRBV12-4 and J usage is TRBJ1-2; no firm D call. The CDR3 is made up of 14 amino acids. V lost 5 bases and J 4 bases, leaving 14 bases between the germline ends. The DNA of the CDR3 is TGTGCCAGCAGTCCCCACCCGGACCGCTATGGCTACACCTTC. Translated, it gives CASSPHPDRYGYTF.